This paragraph covers one T cell receptor (beta chain) sequence. Original processing methods: Reference gene primer amplification gave estimated nucleated cell counts. Some clones are missing from TCRdb's copy, which holds only in-frame ones; the method was immunoSEQ multiplex PCR. The D gene and trimming were derived from the DNA, and the V and J assignments and clone size from that table. The profile shows 350,000 or so clones, around 88% of them singletons. The sample is drawn from a study of blood T cell repertoires in COVID-19. Across the whole study: From the United States, Italy and Spain came samples of acute and convalescent COVID-19. The cDNA or gDNA used as material had been derived from T cells, B-cell-depleted T cells, or PBMCs.

Sequencing used peripheral blood. The receptor was derived from a man younger than 40 with active or convalescent COVID-19.

CDR3 nucleotide sequence: TGTGCCAGCAGCGGGGGGTCAGGGACACCTAACTATGGCTACACCTTC. Translated, it gives CASSGGSGTPNYGYTF. The V gene is TRBV9, the J gene TRBJ1-2, with a tentative D call TRBD1 (6 bases). The CDR3 is 16 residues long. V was shortened by 3 bases and J by 0 bases, with 15 bases between the two germline ends. Germline V gene lookup returns CDR1 SGDLS and CDR2 YYNGEE.